Listed here are 16 T cell receptor beta chains from one sample, sequenced in a study of blood T cell repertoires in COVID-19. The protocol was immunoSEQ multiplex PCR, while the TCRdb copy is restricted to in-frame clones and leaves out a portion. This sample has about 180,000 clones, with 65% to 85% found just once. Material for sequencing was peripheral blood. Every receptor here comes from a woman in her fifties or sixties with acute or convalescent COVID-19.

V is TRBV7-2 and J is TRBJ1-2; TRBD1 might be the D (5 bases). There are 11 residues in the CDR3. The germline CDR1 and CDR2 sequences are SGHTA and FQGNSA. Trimming removed 3 bases at V and 14 bases at J, with 13 bases between. The CDR3 sequence is CASSLNGAKTF. CDR3 DNA: TGTGCCAGCAGCTTGAATGGGGCGAAGACCTTC.

A few counts support this clone. The chain links TRBV15 to TRBJ1-4, with TRBD1 identical over 7 bases. The CDR3 totals 16 residues. V lost 1 base and J lost 5; bases outside the gene matches: 7. Germline V lookup: CDR1 LNHNV, CDR2 YYDKDF (reference sequence). The CDR3 protein is CATSRAGQESNEKLFF. Written as DNA, the CDR3 is TGTGCCACCAGCAGAGCCGGACAGGAATCAAATGAAAAACTGTTTTTT.

The chain is built from TRBV7-2 and TRBJ2-7; 10 nucleotides line up with TRBD2. The CDR3 loop spans 15 amino acids. With V trimmed by 2 bases and J by 3 bases, 4 bases remained unmatched. Germline CDR1 SGHTA, CDR2 FQGNSA. Written as DNA, the CDR3 is TGTGCCAGCAGCTTAATAACTAGCGGGGTCTACGAGCAGTACTTC. It is translated as CASSLITSGVYEQYF.

The CDR3 DNA reads as TGTGCCAGCAGGCCAACAGCGAACACTGAAGCTTTCTTT. Amino acids: CASRPTANTEAFF. This chain links TRBV25-1 with TRBJ1-1; no clear D. The V end was cut by 6 bases, the J end by 1 base, with 9 bases between. The CDR3 has 13 amino acids. Germline-derived CDR1 and CDR2 are MGHDK and SYGVNS.

This chain joins TRBV6-6 and TRBJ2-7, with D maybe TRBD1 (6 bases). The CDR3 sequence is 15 residues long. Trimming stripped 2 bases from V and 2 bases from J, with 13 bases between. CDR1 MNHNY and CDR2 SVGAGI come from the germline V gene (reference sequence). CDR3: CASSYPQGFTYEQYF. The CDR3 DNA follows: TGTGCCAGCAGTTACCCCCAGGGGTTCACCTACGAGCAGTACTTC.

The chain recombines TRBV18 with TRBJ2-7; D might be TRBD1 (6 bases). The V gene's germline CDR1 is KGHSH and CDR2 LQKENI. Trimming shortened V by 3 bases and J by 4 bases, and 7 bases separated the two germline ends. CDR3 length: 12 residues. The CDR3 region is CASSPGAYEQYF. CDR3 DNA: TGTGCCAGCTCACCGGGGGCGTACGAGCAGTACTTC.

The chain uses TRBV28 and TRBJ2-3, with 7 bases aligning to TRBD2. This CDR3 is built from 14 residues. Germline V gene sequence: CDR1 MDHEN, CDR2 SYDVKM. V trimming: 5 bases; J trimming: 0 bases; junction bases outside the gene matches: 2. The CDR3 loop reads CASSRLASTDTQYF. Written as DNA, the CDR3 is TGTGCCAGCAGTCGACTAGCTAGCACAGATACGCAGTATTTT.

The chain joins TRBV3-1 (or the pseudogene TRBV3-2) to TRBJ1-3, with D possibly matching TRBD1 (6 bases). This CDR3 is built from 16 residues. Trimming shortened V by 0 bases and J by 6 bases, and 15 bases separated the two germline ends. Germline CDR1 LGHDT, CDR2 YNNKEL (reference sequence). This chain's CDR3 is CASSQDGDRSKNTIYF. The CDR3 DNA reads as TGTGCCAGCAGCCAAGACGGAGACAGGTCCAAAAACACCATATATTTT.

CDR3 DNA sequence: TGCAGCGTTGAAGATCGAACAGACCGCTATGGCTACACCTTC. Its translation: CSVEDRTDRYGYTF. V and J are TRBV29-1 and TRBJ1-2; D is uncertain. Germline assignment: CDR1 SQVTM and CDR2 ANQGSEA. With 0 bases removed from V and 4 bases from J, the gap between germline ends came to 12 bases. The CDR3 contains 14 residues.

This clone was seen only once. This chain connects TRBV11-1 to TRBJ1-1; TRBD1 aligns across 11 bases. The trim removed 5 bases at V and 1 base at J, leaving 3 bases unmatched. CDR1 is SGHAT, CDR2 FQDESV, per germline (reference sequence). This CDR3 has 15 amino acids. The CDR3 here is CASSPGTGGNTEAFF. CDR3 sequence (DNA): TGTGCCAGCAGCCCCGGGACAGGGGGGAACACTGAAGCTTTCTTT.

The rearrangement links TRBV5-1 to TRBJ1-1, with 8 bases fitting TRBD1. This CDR3 spans 12 amino acids. Germline loops: CDR1 SGHRS, CDR2 YFSETQ. The J segment lost 4 bases and the V segment lost 6 bases, leaving 2 bases of the junction unmatched. The CDR3 region is CASKQGGTEAFF. The CDR3 DNA reads as TGCGCCAGCAAACAGGGGGGCACTGAAGCTTTCTTT. The complete variable domain, with remaining parts taken from reference TRBV5-1 and TRBJ1-1, reads KAGVTQTPRYLIKTRGQQVTLSCSPISGHRSVSWYQQTPGQGLQFLFEYFSETQRNKGNFPGRFSGRQFSNSRSEMNVSTLELGDSALYLCASKQGGTEAFFGQGTRLTVV.

The gene calls are TRBV28 and TRBJ1-5; D gene unclear. CDR3 length: 15 residues. Germline V gene sequence: CDR1 MDHEN, CDR2 SYDVKM. V dropped 6 bases and J dropped 3 bases, with 15 bases sitting between them. The CDR3: CASRPNPTPNQPQHF. For the CDR3, the DNA is TGTGCCAGCAGACCTAACCCAACCCCCAATCAGCCCCAGCATTTT.

In the case of this clone: Other DNA sequences from this sample encode an identical CDR3 as well. The chain combines TRBV7-8 with TRBJ1-5, with a tentative D call TRBD1 (5 bases). V was shortened by 1 base and J by 2 bases, with 12 bases between the two germline ends. Germline V lookup: CDR1 SGHVS, CDR2 FQNEAQ. CDR3 length: 16 residues. In nucleotides, the CDR3 is TGTGCCAGCAGCTTAGTTGGGGGAGGGGGCAATCAGCCCCAGCATTTT. It yields the protein CASSLVGGGGNQPQHF.

In this sample, this clone is medium-sized. The chain recombines TRBV4-2 with TRBJ2-5, with a weak D call TRBD2 (6 bases). Germline assignment: CDR1 LGHNA and CDR2 YNFKEQ. The ends were cut back, 0 bases at V and 5 bases at J, with 19 bases in the middle. The CDR3 contains 17 residues. CDR3 sequence (DNA): TGTGCCAGCAGCCAAGATTCTGGCGGGACGGGAAGGGAGACCCAGTACTTC. It translates to CASSQDSGGTGRETQYF.

To note about this clone: One end of the junction varies from germline; a read error may be responsible. The rearrangement links TRBV7-7 to TRBJ2-1, with 7 bases that match TRBD2. The length of the CDR3 is 16 residues. Germline assignment: CDR1 SSHAT and CDR2 FNYEAQ (reference sequence). The CDR3 DNA reads TGTGCTAGCAGCCCGGGGGGAGGGAAGGGATTCAATGAGCAGTTCTTC. The encoded protein is CASSPGGGKGFNEQFF.

The chain employs TRBV6-6 and TRBJ1-1, with D unresolved. The CDR3 consists of 15 residues. With 6 bases removed from V and 0 bases from J, the gap between germline ends came to 14 bases. Germline V lookup: CDR1 MNHNY, CDR2 SVGAGI (reference sequence). The chain's CDR3 is CASSSGGRMNTEAFF. The CDR3 nucleotides are TGTGCCAGCAGCTCCGGAGGACGGATGAACACTGAAGCTTTCTTT.